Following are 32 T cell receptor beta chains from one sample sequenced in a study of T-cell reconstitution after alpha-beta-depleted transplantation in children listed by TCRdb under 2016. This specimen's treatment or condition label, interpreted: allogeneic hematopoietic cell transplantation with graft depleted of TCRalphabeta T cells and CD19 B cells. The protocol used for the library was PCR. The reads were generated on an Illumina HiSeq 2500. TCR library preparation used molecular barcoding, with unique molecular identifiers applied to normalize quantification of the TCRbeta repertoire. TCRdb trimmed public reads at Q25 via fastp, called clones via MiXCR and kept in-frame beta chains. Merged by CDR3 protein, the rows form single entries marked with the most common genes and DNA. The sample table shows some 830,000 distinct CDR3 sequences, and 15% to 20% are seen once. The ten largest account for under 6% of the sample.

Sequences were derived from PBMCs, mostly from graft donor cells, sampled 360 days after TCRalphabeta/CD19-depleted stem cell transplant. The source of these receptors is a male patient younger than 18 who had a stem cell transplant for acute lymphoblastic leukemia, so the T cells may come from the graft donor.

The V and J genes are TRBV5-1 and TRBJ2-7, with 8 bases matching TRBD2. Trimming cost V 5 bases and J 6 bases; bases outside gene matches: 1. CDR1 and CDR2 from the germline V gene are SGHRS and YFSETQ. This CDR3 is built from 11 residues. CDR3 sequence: CASRGTSEQYF. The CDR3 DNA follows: TGCGCCAGCAGAGGGACTAGCGAGCAGTACTTC. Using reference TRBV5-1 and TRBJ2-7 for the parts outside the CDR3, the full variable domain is KAGVTQTPRYLIKTRGQQVTLSCSPISGHRSVSWYQQTPGQGLQFLFEYFSETQRNKGNFPGRFSGRQFSNSRSEMNVSTLELGDSALYLCASRGTSEQYFGPGTRLTVT.

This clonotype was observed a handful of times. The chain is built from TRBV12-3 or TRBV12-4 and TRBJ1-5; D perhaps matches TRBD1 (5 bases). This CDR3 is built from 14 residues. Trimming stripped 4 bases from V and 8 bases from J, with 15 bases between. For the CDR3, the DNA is TGTGCCAGCAGTTCGTCACGGGGGAGGGAGCCCCAGCATTTT. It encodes CASSSSRGREPQHF.

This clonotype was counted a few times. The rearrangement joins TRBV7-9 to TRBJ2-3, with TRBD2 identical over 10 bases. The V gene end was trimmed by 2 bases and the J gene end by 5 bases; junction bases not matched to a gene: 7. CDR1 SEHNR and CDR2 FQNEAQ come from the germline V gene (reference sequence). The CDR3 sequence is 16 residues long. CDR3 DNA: TGTGCCAGCAGCTTACTGCTAGCGGGAGATAAAGATACGCAGTATTTT. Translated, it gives CASSLLLAGDKDTQYF.

CDR3 nucleotides: TGTGCCAGCAGTACCCCCGGCAGGGCAGAGACCCAGTACTTC. Its translation: CASSTPGRAETQYF. This sequence joins TRBV6-1 and TRBJ2-5; the D gene is possibly TRBD1 (5 bases). CDR3 length: 14 amino acids. Germline CDR1 and CDR2: MNHNS and SASEGT. Trimming cost V 5 bases and J 4 bases, with 14 bases left between them.

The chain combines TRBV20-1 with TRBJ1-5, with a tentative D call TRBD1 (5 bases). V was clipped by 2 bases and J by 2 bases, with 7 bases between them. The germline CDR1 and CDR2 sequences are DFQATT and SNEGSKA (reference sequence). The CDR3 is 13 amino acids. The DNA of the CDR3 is TGCAGTGCTAGATTCAGGGGCAATCAGCCCCAGCATTTT. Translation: CSARFRGNQPQHF.

In DNA form, the CDR3 reads TGTGCCAGCAGCTTAGTAGTGAGGACAGCGGAAGCTTTCTTT. Protein sequence: CASSLVVRTAEAFF. This chain links TRBV7-9 with TRBJ1-1; D may be TRBD1 (6 bases). The CDR3 sequence is 14 residues long. The V end lost 1 base, the J end lost 8 bases, and 14 bases lay between the germline ends. Germline CDR1 is SEHNR and CDR2 is FQNEAQ (reference sequence).

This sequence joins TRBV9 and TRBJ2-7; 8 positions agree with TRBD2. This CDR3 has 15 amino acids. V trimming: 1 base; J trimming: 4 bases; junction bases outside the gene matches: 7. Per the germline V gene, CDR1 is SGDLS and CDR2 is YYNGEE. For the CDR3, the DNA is TGTGCCAGCAGCGTACAACCCAGCGGGAGTTACGAGCAGTACTTC. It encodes CASSVQPSGSYEQYF.

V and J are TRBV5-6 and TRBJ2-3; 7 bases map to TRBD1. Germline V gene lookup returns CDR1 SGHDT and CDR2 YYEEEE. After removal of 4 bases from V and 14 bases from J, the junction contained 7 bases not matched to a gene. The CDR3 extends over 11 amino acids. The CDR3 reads CASSNGTVTYF. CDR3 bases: TGTGCCAGCAGCAACGGGACAGTGACGTATTTT.

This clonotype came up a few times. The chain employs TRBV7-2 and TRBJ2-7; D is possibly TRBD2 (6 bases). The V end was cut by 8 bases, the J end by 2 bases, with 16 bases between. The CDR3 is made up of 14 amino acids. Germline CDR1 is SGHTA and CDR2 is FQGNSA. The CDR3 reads CASGAGTPPYEQYF. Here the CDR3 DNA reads TGTGCCAGCGGCGCCGGGACTCCCCCCTACGAGCAGTACTTC.

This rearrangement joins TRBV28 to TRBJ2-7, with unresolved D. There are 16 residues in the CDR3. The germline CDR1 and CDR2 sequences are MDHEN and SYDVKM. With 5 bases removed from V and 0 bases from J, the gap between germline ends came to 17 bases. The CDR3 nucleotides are TGTGCCAGCAGTGCCCCTATGGCGGAATTCTCCTACGAGCAGTACTTC. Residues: CASSAPMAEFSYEQYF.

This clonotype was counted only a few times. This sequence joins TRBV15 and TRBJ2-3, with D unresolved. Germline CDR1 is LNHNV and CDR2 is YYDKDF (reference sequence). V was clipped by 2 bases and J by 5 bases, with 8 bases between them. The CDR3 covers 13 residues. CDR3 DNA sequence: TGTGCCACCAGCAGAACAGTGGGAGATACGCAGTATTTT. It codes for CATSRTVGDTQYF.

CDR3 residues: CASSLGGRRNTEAFF. CDR3 sequence (DNA): TGTGCCAGCAGTTTAGGGGGAAGAAGAAACACTGAAGCTTTCTTT. The chain recombines TRBV12-3 or TRBV12-4 with TRBJ1-1, with D unresolved. The CDR3 has 15 amino acids. V shed 1 base and J shed 2 bases, with 11 bases lying between them.

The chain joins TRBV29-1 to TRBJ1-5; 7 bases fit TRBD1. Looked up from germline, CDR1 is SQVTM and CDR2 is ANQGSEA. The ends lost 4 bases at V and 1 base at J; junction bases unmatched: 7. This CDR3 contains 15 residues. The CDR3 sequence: CSVVTGEGSNQPQHF. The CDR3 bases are TGCAGCGTTGTTACAGGGGAAGGGAGCAATCAGCCCCAGCATTTT.

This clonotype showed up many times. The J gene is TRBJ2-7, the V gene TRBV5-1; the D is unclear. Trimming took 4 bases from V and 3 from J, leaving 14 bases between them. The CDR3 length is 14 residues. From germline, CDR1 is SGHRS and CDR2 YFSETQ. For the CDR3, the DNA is TGCGCCAGCAGCGAGTCAATTCCGGGCTACGAGCAGTACTTC. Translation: CASSESIPGYEQYF.

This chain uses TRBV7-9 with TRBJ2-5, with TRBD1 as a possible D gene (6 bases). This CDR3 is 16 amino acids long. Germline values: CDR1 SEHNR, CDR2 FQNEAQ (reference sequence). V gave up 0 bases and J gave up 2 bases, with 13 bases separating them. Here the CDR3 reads CASSLAGQSPQETQYF. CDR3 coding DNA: TGTGCCAGCAGCTTAGCCGGACAGAGCCCTCAAGAGACCCAGTACTTC. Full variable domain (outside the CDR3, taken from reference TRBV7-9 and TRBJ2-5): DTGVSQNPRHKITKRGQNVTFRCDPISEHNRLYWYRQTLGQGPEFLTYFQNEAQLEKSRLLSDRFSAERPKGSFSTLEIQRTEQGDSAMYLCASSLAGQSPQETQYFGPGTRLLVL.

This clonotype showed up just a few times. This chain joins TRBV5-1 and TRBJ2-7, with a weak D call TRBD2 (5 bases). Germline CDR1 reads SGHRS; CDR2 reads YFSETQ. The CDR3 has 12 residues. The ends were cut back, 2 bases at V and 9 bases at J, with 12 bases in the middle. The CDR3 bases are TGCGCCAGCAGCTTAGATGGAGGTCTGCAGTACTTC. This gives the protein CASSLDGGLQYF.

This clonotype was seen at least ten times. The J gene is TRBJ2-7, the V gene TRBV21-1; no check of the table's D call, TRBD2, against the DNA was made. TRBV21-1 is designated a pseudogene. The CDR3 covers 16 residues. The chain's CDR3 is CASSKAGVAGLYEQYF. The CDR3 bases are TGTGCCAGCAGCAAAGCGGGGGTAGCGGGACTTTACGAGCAGTACTTC.

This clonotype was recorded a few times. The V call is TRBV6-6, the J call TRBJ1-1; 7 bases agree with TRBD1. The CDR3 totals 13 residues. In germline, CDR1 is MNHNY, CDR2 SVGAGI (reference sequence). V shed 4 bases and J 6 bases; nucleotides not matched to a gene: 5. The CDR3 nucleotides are TGTGCCAGCAGTTCCCAGGGGGTCGCTGAAGCTTTCTTT. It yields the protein CASSSQGVAEAFF.

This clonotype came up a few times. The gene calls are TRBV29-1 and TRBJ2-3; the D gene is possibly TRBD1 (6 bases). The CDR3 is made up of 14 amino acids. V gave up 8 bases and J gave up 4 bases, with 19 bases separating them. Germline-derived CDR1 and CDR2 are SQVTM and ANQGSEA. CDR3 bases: TGCAGCTCTTTGCCCCTGGACAGACCAGATACGCAGTATTTT. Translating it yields CSSLPLDRPDTQYF.

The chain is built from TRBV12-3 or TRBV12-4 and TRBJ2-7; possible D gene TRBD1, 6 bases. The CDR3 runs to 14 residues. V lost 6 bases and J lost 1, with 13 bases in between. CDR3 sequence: CASSGQLLSYEQYF. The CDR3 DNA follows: TGTGCCAGCAGCGGACAGTTGTTATCCTACGAGCAGTACTTC.

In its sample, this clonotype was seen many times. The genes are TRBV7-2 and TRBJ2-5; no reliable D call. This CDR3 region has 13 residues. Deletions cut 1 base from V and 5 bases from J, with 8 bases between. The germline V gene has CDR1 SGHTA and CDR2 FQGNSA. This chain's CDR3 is CASSLGRKETQYF. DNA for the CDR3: TGTGCCAGCAGCTTAGGACGGAAGGAGACCCAGTACTTC.

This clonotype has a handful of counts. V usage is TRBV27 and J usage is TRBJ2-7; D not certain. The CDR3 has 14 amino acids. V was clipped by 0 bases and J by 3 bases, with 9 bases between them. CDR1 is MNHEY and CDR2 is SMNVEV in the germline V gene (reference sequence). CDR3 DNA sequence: TGTGCCAGCAGTTTATCGGCAGCCGACTACGAGCAGTACTTC. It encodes CASSLSAADYEQYF.

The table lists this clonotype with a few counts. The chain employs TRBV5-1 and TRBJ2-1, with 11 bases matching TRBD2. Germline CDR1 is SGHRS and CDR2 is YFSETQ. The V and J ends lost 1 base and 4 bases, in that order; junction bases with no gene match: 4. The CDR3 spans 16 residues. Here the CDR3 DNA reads TGCGCCAGCAGCTTGCGTGTAGCGGGAGGGTACAATGAGCAGTTCTTC. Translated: CASSLRVAGGYNEQFF.

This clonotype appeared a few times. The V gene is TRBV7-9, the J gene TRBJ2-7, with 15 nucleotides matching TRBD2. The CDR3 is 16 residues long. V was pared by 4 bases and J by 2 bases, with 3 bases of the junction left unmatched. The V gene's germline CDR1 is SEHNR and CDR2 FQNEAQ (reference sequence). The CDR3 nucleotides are TGTGCCAGCAGCTGGACTAGCGGGAGGGTGCCCTACGAGCAGTACTTC. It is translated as CASSWTSGRVPYEQYF.

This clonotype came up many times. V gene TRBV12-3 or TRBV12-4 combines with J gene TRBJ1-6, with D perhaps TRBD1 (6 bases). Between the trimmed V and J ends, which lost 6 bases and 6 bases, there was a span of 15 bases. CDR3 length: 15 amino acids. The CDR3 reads CASSALRGPNSPLHF. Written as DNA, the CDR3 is TGTGCCAGCAGCGCCCTCAGGGGTCCTAATTCACCCCTCCACTTT.

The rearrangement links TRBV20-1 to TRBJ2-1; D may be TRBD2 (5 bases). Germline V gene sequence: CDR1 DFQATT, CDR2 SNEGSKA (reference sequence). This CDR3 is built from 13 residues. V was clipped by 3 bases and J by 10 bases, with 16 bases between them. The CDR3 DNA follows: TGCAGTGCTAGGGAAGCGGCCTGGGGAGAGCAGTTCTTC. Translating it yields CSAREAAWGEQFF.

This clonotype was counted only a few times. CDR3 region: CASSFRGVGEQFF. CDR3 nucleotide sequence: TGCGCCAGCAGCTTTAGGGGGGTGGGTGAGCAGTTCTTC. The V gene is TRBV5-1, the J gene TRBJ2-1; D is perhaps TRBD1 or TRBD2 (6 bases each). Germline V gene lookup returns CDR1 SGHRS and CDR2 YFSETQ. This CDR3 comprises 13 residues. Trimming removed 2 bases at V and 9 bases at J, with 12 bases between.

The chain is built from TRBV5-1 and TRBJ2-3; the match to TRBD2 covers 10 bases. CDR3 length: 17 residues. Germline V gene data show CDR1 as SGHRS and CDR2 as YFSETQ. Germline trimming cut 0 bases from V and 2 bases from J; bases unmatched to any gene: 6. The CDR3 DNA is TGCGCCAGCAGCTTGGTCGCGAGCGGGAGGGACACAGATACGCAGTATTTT. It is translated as CASSLVASGRDTDTQYF.

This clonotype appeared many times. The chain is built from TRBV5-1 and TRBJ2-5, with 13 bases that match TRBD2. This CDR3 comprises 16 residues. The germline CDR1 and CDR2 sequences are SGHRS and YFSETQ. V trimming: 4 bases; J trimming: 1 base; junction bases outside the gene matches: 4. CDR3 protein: CASSRWTSGSQETQYF. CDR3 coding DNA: TGCGCCAGCAGCCGCTGGACTAGCGGGAGCCAAGAGACCCAGTACTTC.

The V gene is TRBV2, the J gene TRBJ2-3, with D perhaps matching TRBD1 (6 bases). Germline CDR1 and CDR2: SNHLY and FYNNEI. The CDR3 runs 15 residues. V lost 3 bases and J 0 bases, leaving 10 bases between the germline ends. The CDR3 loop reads CASSETGPSTDTQYF. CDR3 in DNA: TGTGCCAGCAGTGAGACAGGACCTAGCACAGATACGCAGTATTTT.

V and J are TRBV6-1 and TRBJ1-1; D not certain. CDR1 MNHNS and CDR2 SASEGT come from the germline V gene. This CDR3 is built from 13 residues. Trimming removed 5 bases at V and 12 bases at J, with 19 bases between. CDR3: CASSPWGGSKSFF. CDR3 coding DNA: TGTGCCAGCAGTCCGTGGGGTGGTTCCAAATCTTTCTTT.

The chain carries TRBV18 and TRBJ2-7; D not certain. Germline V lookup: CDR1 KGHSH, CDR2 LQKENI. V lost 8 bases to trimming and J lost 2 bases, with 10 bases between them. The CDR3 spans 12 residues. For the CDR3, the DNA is TGTGCCAGCCAGGACGCCACCTACGAGCAGTACTTC. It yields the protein CASQDATYEQYF.